What follows is one TCR beta chain and its context. The data were taken from a study of radiation and T cells in renal cell carcinoma. The germline V gene encodes CDR1 SGHTA and CDR2 FQGNSA. CDR3 size: 15 residues. Trimming cost V 3 bases and J 5 bases; bases outside gene matches: 7. Measured with immunoSEQ multiplex PCR; TCRdb has only the in-frame clones, and not every one. Of approximately 170,000 clones listed, about 85% were seen once; the top ten hold about 11%. Noted time point: blood 4 weeks post-SBRT, at nephrectomy. Treatment defined: 15 Gy SBRT to primary tumor, nephrectomy 4 weeks later. This chain links TRBV7-2 with TRBJ2-5; 9 positions agree with TRBD2. The sample consisted of blood, taken from a patient whose treatment included radiotherapy and nephrectomy. The sequence was obtained from a woman in her forties or fifties with renal cell carcinoma. The CDR3 DNA follows: TGTGCCAGCAGCTTTCAGCGGGGGGAGGCGGAGACCCAGTACTTC. Its translation: CASSFQRGEAETQYF.